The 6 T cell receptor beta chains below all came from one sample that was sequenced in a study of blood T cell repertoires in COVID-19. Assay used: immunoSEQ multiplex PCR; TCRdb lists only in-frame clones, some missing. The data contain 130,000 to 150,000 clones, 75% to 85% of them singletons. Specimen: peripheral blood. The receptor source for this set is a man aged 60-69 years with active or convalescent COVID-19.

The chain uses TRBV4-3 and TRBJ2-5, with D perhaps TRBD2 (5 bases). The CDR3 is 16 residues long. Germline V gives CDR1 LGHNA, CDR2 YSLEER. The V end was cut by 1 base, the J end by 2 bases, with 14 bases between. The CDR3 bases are TGCGCCAGCAGCCAAGTGGTCGGCGGGCTTCAAGAGACCCAGTACTTC. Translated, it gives CASSQVVGGLQETQYF.

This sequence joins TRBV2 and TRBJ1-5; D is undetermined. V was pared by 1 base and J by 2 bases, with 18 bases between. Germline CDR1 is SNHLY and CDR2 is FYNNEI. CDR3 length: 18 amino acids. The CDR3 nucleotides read TGTGCCAGCAGTGAAGTTAGTTTCGGGGAGATAGGCAATCAGCCCCAGCATTTT. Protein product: CASSEVSFGEIGNQPQHF.

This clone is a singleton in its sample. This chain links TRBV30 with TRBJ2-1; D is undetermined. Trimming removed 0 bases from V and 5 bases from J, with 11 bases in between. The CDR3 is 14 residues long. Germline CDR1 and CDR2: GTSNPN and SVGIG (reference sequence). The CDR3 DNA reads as TGTGCCTGGAGTGTAGGTCCCACTAACAATGAGCAGTTCTTC. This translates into CAWSVGPTNNEQFF.

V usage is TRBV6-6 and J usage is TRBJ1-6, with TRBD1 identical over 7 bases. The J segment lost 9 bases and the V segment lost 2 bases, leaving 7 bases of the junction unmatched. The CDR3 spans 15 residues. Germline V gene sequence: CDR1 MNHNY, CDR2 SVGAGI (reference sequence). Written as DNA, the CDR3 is TGTGCCAGCAGTTACCCGGGACAGAGCCCTTCACCCCTCCACTTT. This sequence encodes CASSYPGQSPSPLHF.

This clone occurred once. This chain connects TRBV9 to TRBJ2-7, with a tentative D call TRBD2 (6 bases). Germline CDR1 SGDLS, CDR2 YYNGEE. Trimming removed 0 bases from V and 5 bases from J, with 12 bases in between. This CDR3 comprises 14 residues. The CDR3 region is CASSVAPGGNEQYF. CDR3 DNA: TGTGCCAGCAGCGTAGCCCCCGGAGGGAACGAGCAGTACTTC. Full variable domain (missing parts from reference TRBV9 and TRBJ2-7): DSGVTQTPKHLITATGQRVTLRCSPRSGDLSVYWYQQSLDQGLQFLIQYYNGEERAKGNILERFSAQQFPDLHSELNLSSLELGDSALYFCASSVAPGGNEQYFGPGTRLTVT.

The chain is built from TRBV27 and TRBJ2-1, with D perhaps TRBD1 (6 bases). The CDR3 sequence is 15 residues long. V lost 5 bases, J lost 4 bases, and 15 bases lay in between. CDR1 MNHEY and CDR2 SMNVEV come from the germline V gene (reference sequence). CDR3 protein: CASSPNRVSYNEQFF. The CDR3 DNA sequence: TGTGCCAGCAGTCCCAACAGGGTCTCTTACAATGAGCAGTTCTTC.